The present TCR beta chain was sequenced within a study of early T cells in non-severe SARS-CoV-2 infection. Whole-study context: The chains were unpaired, and the sequenced material was bulk RNA from unsorted whole blood.

Trimming left V 6 bases short and J 0 bases short, with 9 bases between. This CDR3 is built from 14 residues. Per germline, CDR1 SQVTM and CDR2 ANQGSEA. Molecules of cDNA were individually given unique molecular identifiers that were attached to them. TCRdb fed the 5' RACE reads into MiXCR, producing one record per CDR3 protein. The profile shows 50,000 to 65,000 distinct CDR3 sequences, approximately 11% of them singletons. There are a few counts of this clonotype. The material sequenced was whole blood, taken at baseline. The sequence derives from an adult who was a healthcare worker with PCR-confirmed SARS-CoV-2 infection or an uninfected control (not recorded which). J is TRBJ2-6 and V is TRBV29-1; no definite D call. This CDR3 is CSVGDFSGANVLTF. Here the CDR3 DNA reads TGCAGCGTCGGAGATTTCTCTGGGGCCAACGTCCTGACTTTC.